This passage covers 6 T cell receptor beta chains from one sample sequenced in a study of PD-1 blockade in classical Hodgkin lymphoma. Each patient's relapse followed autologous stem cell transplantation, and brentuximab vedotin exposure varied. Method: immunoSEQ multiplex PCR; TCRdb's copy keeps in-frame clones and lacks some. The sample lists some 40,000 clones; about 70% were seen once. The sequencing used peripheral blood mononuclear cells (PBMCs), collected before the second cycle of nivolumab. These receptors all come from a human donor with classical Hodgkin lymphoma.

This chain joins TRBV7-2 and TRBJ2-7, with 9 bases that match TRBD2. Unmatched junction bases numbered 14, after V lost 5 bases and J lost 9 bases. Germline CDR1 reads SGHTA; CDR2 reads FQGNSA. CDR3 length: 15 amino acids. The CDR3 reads CASSQASGAGMAQYF. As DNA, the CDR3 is TGTGCCAGCAGCCAGGCTAGCGGGGCGGGGATGGCGCAGTACTTC.

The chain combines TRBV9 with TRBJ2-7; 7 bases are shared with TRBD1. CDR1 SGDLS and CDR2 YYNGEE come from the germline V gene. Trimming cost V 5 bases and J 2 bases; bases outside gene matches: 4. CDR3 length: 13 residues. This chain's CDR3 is CASSDRAAYEQYF. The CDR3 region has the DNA TGTGCCAGCAGTGACAGGGCCGCCTACGAGCAGTACTTC.

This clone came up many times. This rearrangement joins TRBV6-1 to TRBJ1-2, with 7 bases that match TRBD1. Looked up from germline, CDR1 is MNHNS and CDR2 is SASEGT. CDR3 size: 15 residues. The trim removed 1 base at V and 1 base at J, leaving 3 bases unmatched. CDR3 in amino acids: CASSEGRGRNYGYTF. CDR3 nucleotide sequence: TGTGCCAGCAGTGAAGGGAGGGGGCGTAACTATGGCTACACCTTC.

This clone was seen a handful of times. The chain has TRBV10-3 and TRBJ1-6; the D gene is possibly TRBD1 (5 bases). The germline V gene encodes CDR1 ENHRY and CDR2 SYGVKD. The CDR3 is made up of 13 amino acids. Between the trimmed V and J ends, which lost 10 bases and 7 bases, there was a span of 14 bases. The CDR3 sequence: CATQGVSNSPLHF. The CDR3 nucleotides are TGTGCCACCCAAGGGGTAAGCAATTCACCCCTCCACTTT.

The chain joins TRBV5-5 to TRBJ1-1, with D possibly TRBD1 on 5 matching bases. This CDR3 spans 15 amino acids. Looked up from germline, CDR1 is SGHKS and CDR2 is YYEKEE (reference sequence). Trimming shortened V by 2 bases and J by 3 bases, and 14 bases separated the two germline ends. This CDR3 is CASSFGAERYTEAFF. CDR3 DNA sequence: TGTGCCAGCAGCTTCGGGGCAGAGCGATACACTGAAGCTTTCTTT.

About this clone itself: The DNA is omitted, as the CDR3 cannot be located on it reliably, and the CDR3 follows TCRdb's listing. The CDR3 reads CASSILASDEGYNSPLHF. This rearrangement joins TRBV19 to TRBJ1-6. Germline values: CDR1 LNHDA, CDR2 SQIVND (reference sequence). The length of the CDR3 is 18 amino acids, counting both ends.